Listed here are 17 T cell receptor beta chains from one sample, sequenced in a study of T cell repertoires in aging, cancer and after chemotherapy. TCR beta rearrangements were amplified from peripheral blood genomic DNA. Rearranged V-D-J TRB sequences were amplified with a mixed TRB-A/B primer pool. TCRdb analysed the multiplex PCR reads with MiXCR anew, one entry per CDR3 protein. The sample includes roughly 6,200 distinct CDR3 sequences, roughly 25% of them seen just once. Sequencing was done on a sample of blood. Receptors were obtained from a human donor in good health.

This clonotype came up a few times. The chain has TRBV5-6 and TRBJ1-3, with D hard to call. Trimming removed 1 base at V and 4 bases at J, with 3 bases between. CDR1 is SGHDT and CDR2 is YYEEEE in the germline V gene. The CDR3 length is 12 residues. CDR3 DNA: TGTGCCAGCAGCTTGTCGGGAAACACCATATATTTT. Translated: CASSLSGNTIYF.

In this sample, this clonotype is medium-sized. V is TRBV19 and J is TRBJ1-6; TRBD1 matches 9 bases. Germline CDR1 is LNHDA and CDR2 is SQIVND (reference sequence). The CDR3 spans 15 residues. V shed 7 bases, J shed 7 bases, and the junction held 8 bases outside the gene matches. For the CDR3, the DNA is TGTGCCAGTACCCCAGGGGACAGGGCGAATTCACCCCTCCACTTT. It codes for CASTPGDRANSPLHF.

This clonotype is medium-sized in the sample. V and J are TRBV7-2 and TRBJ1-1, with a possible D match to TRBD1 (5 bases). Trimming took 0 bases from V and 1 from J, leaving 9 bases between them. This CDR3 spans 15 amino acids. CDR1 and CDR2 from the germline V gene are SGHTA and FQGNSA. This CDR3 reads CASSLAAGGNTEAFF. The DNA for the CDR3 is TGTGCCAGCAGCTTAGCGGCGGGGGGGAACACTGAAGCTTTCTTT.

By proportion, this clonotype is medium-sized (0.01 to 0.1%). The gene calls are TRBV7-9 and TRBJ2-2, with TRBD2 matching 8 bases. The CDR3 totals 16 residues. J gave up 3 bases and V 2 bases, and 5 bases lay outside the gene matches. Germline V gene sequence: CDR1 SEHNR, CDR2 FQNEAQ (reference sequence). The DNA for the CDR3 is TGTGCCAGCAGCTTATCTTTAGCGGGGTACACCGGGGAGCTGTTTTTT. This gives the protein CASSLSLAGYTGELFF.

This clonotype is deemed medium-sized (0.01 to 0.1%). In DNA, the CDR3 is TGTGCCAGTAGCTTGGGGACAGGGGGTGGCACTGAAGCTTTCTTT. It translates to CASSLGTGGGTEAFF. V gene TRBV19 combines with J gene TRBJ1-1; TRBD1 aligns across 11 bases. In germline, CDR1 is LNHDA, CDR2 SQIVND (reference sequence). The CDR3 is made up of 15 amino acids. The V gene end was trimmed by 6 bases and the J gene end by 4 bases; junction bases not matched to a gene: 7. The variable domain in full, with the rest retrieved from reference TRBV19 and TRBJ1-1, is DGGITQSPKYLFRKEGQNVTLSCEQNLNHDAMYWYRQDPGQGLRLIYYSQIVNDFQKGDIAEGYSVSREKKESFPLTVTSAQKNPTAFYLCASSLGTGGGTEAFFGQGTRLTVV.

By sample fraction, this clonotype is large. The V and J genes are TRBV29-1 and TRBJ2-7; D call uncertain. The germline gives CDR1 SQVTM, CDR2 ANQGSEA. V dropped 0 bases and J dropped 4 bases, with 4 bases sitting between them. This CDR3 is built from 11 residues. In nucleotides, the CDR3 is TGCAGCGTTGAAGACACGTACGAGCAGTACTTC. This sequence encodes CSVEDTYEQYF.

In its sample, this clonotype is large. The chain links TRBV29-1 to TRBJ1-2; 8 positions agree with TRBD1. Germline CDR1 SQVTM, CDR2 ANQGSEA. The V segment lost 6 bases and the J segment 6 bases; nucleotides outside the gene matches: 9. The CDR3 consists of 13 residues. The CDR3 sequence: CSVTGVLRDGYTF. DNA of the CDR3: TGCAGCGTGACAGGGGTCCTAAGGGATGGCTACACCTTC.

By proportion, this clonotype is medium-sized (0.01 to 0.1%). The rearrangement joins TRBV15 to TRBJ1-6; D is undetermined. CDR3 length: 13 amino acids. The V and J ends lost 8 bases and 0 bases respectively, with 5 bases between them. Germline V gene lookup returns CDR1 LNHNV and CDR2 YYDKDF (reference sequence). CDR3 nucleotides: TGTGCCACCGTTCGCTCCTATAATTCACCCCTCCACTTT. Translating gives CATVRSYNSPLHF.

V is TRBV19 and J is TRBJ2-1; 12 bases map to TRBD2. Germline trimming cut 3 bases from V and 1 base from J; bases unmatched to any gene: 16. CDR1 and CDR2 from the germline V gene are LNHDA and SQIVND (reference sequence). The CDR3 length is 21 residues. The CDR3 sequence is CASSIGLAGGLWENSYNEQFF. As DNA, the CDR3 is TGTGCCAGTAGTATTGGTCTAGCGGGAGGGCTCTGGGAAAATTCCTACAATGAGCAGTTCTTC.

The chain recombines TRBV12-3 or TRBV12-4 with TRBJ2-2; 12 bases are a match to TRBD2. The CDR3 sequence is 18 residues long. The ends lost 5 bases at V and 6 bases at J; junction bases unmatched: 13. CDR3: CASSEGRLAGGSAGELFF. The CDR3 coding sequence is TGTGCCAGCAGTGAAGGGCGTCTAGCGGGAGGGTCGGCCGGGGAGCTGTTTTTT.

In its sample, this clonotype ranks as medium-sized. V usage is TRBV5-6 and J usage is TRBJ1-4; D is undetermined. CDR3 length: 14 residues. Germline CDR1 is SGHDT and CDR2 is YYEEEE. V shed 1 base and J shed 11 bases, with 15 bases lying between them. The CDR3 region is CASSLTVGTPKLFF. The CDR3 DNA reads as TGTGCCAGCAGCTTGACAGTGGGCACCCCTAAACTGTTTTTT.

By share, this clonotype counts as medium-sized (0.01 to 0.1%). The rearrangement joins TRBV30 to TRBJ1-4; tentative D call: TRBD1 (6 bases). Looked up from germline, CDR1 is GTSNPN and CDR2 is SVGIG (reference sequence). This CDR3 has 13 residues. V was clipped by 1 base and J by 6 bases, with 9 bases between them. This CDR3 reads CAWSAWTDEKLFF. The CDR3 coding sequence is TGTGCCTGGAGTGCCTGGACAGATGAAAAACTGTTTTTT.

Sample share makes this clonotype medium-sized. The V call is TRBV29-1, the J call TRBJ2-5, with 8 bases that match TRBD2. Germline V gene lookup returns CDR1 SQVTM and CDR2 ANQGSEA. The CDR3 runs to 14 residues. The ends lost 6 bases at V and 5 bases at J; junction bases unmatched: 11. The CDR3 DNA reads as TGCAGCGTCACTTTAGCGGGACGGGCGGAGACCCAGTACTTC. Translating gives CSVTLAGRAETQYF.

Notes on this clonotype: Just one base apart from a much larger clone, this may be a read error. This chain connects TRBV7-2 to TRBJ1-2, with D perhaps matching TRBD1 (6 bases). V was shortened by 4 bases and J by 8 bases, with 23 bases between the two germline ends. This CDR3 comprises 16 residues. Germline CDR1 reads SGHTA; CDR2 reads FQGNSA. CDR3 nucleotides: TGTGCCAGCAGCTCACCACCCCCCAACAGGGTGGGAGGCTACACCTTC. Residues: CASSSPPPNRVGGYTF.

This clonotype rates as medium-sized. The DNA of the CDR3 is TGCAGTGCCCACTCCACGGGACAGGGGAACAATGAGCAGTTCTTC. This gives the protein CSAHSTGQGNNEQFF. The V call is TRBV20-1, the J call TRBJ2-1, with TRBD1 identical over 10 bases. The CDR3 consists of 15 residues. The V gene end was trimmed by 6 bases and the J gene end by 5 bases; junction bases not matched to a gene: 10. Per germline, CDR1 DFQATT and CDR2 SNEGSKA (reference sequence).

In this sample, this clonotype is medium-sized. This chain joins TRBV7-9 and TRBJ1-6; D gene uncertain. Germline-derived CDR1 and CDR2 are SEHNR and FQNEAQ (reference sequence). This CDR3 is 15 amino acids long. Trimming pared 0 bases from V and 8 bases from J, leaving 11 bases between. The CDR3 protein is CASSLAANGDSPLHF. CDR3 bases: TGTGCCAGCAGCTTAGCGGCAAATGGGGATTCACCCCTCCACTTT.

This clonotype is medium-sized (0.01 to 0.1%) within its sample. The CDR3 region has the DNA TGCAGTGCTAGTGATGCGACCCAGTACTTC. It is translated as CSASDATQYF. The V and J genes are TRBV20-1 and TRBJ2-5; no definite D call. This CDR3 spans 10 amino acids. Germline V gives CDR1 DFQATT, CDR2 SNEGSKA (reference sequence). V gave up 3 bases and J gave up 7 bases, with 6 bases separating them.